The 32 T cell receptor beta chains given below trace back to one sample, sequenced in a study of blood T cell repertoires in COVID-19. Profiled with immunoSEQ multiplex PCR; TCRdb holds only in-frame clones, not every one. This table has about 270,000 clones, approximately 86% appearing once. Source material: peripheral blood. The receptor set was obtained from a woman aged 55-69 years who had recovered from COVID-19.

CDR3 in amino acids: CASSVGGGGYFLSTDTQYF. CDR3 nucleotide sequence: TGTGCCAGCAGCGTAGGTGGCGGGGGGTATTTTCTGAGCACAGATACGCAGTATTTT. The chain recombines TRBV9 with TRBJ2-3, with TRBD2 matching 8 bases. CDR1 SGDLS and CDR2 YYNGEE come from the germline V gene. CDR3 size: 19 residues. Unmatched junction bases numbered 12, after V lost 0 bases and J lost 0 bases. Using reference TRBV9 and TRBJ2-3 for the parts outside the CDR3, the full variable domain is DSGVTQTPKHLITATGQRVTLRCSPRSGDLSVYWYQQSLDQGLQFLIQYYNGEERAKGNILERFSAQQFPDLHSELNLSSLELGDSALYFCASSVGGGGYFLSTDTQYFGPGTRLTVL.

The chain recombines TRBV6-5 with TRBJ2-1; D gene unclear. Trimming cost V 2 bases and J 4 bases, with 6 bases left between them. CDR1 and CDR2 (germline): MNHEY, SVGAGI. The CDR3 length is 13 residues. CDR3 loop: CASSYNRYNEQFF. CDR3 bases: TGTGCCAGCAGTTACAACAGATACAATGAGCAGTTCTTC.

For the CDR3, the DNA is TGTGCCAGCAGCTGGACAGTTAATGAAAAACTGTTTTTT. This encodes CASSWTVNEKLFF. The chain joins TRBV7-2 to TRBJ1-4; possibly TRBD1 for D (6 bases). The CDR3 spans 13 residues. V was shortened by 4 bases and J by 4 bases, with 7 bases between the two germline ends. Germline-derived CDR1 and CDR2 are SGHTA and FQGNSA. The full variable domain, its missing parts supplied by reference TRBV7-2 and TRBJ1-4, is GAGVSQSPSNKVTEKGKDVELRCDPISGHTALYWYRQSLGQGLEFLIYFQGNSAPDKSGLPSDRFSAERTGGSVSTLTIQRTQQEDSAVYLCASSWTVNEKLFFGSGTQLSVL.

The chain joins TRBV5-4 to TRBJ2-5, with D possibly TRBD2 on 7 matching bases. Germline assignment: CDR1 SGHNT and CDR2 YYREEE (reference sequence). V lost 3 bases, J lost 5 bases, and 14 bases lay in between. The CDR3 length is 14 residues. The CDR3 spells CASSSGGPGETQYF. In DNA form, the CDR3 reads TGTGCCAGCAGCTCGGGGGGCCCCGGGGAGACCCAGTACTTC.

The V and J genes are TRBV6-1 and TRBJ1-1, with no clear D. This CDR3 has 13 residues. Per the germline V gene, CDR1 is MNHNS and CDR2 is SASEGT. The V and J ends lost 1 base and 6 bases respectively, with 9 bases between them. The CDR3 sequence: CASSEGFIAEAFF. Here the CDR3 DNA reads TGTGCCAGCAGTGAAGGGTTTATAGCTGAAGCTTTCTTT.

The V gene is TRBV4-2, the J gene TRBJ1-4; unclear D gene. Germline V CDR1 and CDR2: LGHNA, YNFKEQ. The CDR3 runs 15 residues. Trimming removed 1 base at V and 5 bases at J, with 11 bases between. The CDR3 sequence is CASSQVGTGNEKLFF. The DNA for the CDR3 is TGTGCCAGCAGCCAAGTTGGAACGGGAAATGAAAAACTGTTTTTT.

This chain uses TRBV6-5 with TRBJ1-5; 7 bases are shared with TRBD1. This CDR3 contains 13 residues. Germline CDR1 MNHEY, CDR2 SVGAGI. V shed 5 bases, J shed 13 bases, and the junction held 11 bases outside the gene matches. Here the CDR3 reads CASSRGGALSQHF. CDR3 in DNA: TGTGCCAGCAGTAGAGGGGGCGCCCTATCACAGCATTTT.

The chain is built from TRBV15 and TRBJ2-7; the D gene is possibly TRBD2 (5 bases). The CDR3 length is 14 residues. CDR1 and CDR2 from the germline V gene are LNHNV and YYDKDF (reference sequence). V was clipped by 3 bases and J by 2 bases, with 11 bases between them. The chain's CDR3 is CATSSPGRTYEQYF. The CDR3 coding sequence is TGTGCCACCAGCAGCCCGGGGAGAACCTACGAGCAGTACTTC.

V gene TRBV6-5 combines with J gene TRBJ2-7, with TRBD2 matching 7 bases. CDR3 length: 14 amino acids. Trimming at V came to 6 bases and at J to 2 bases, leaving 7 bases not matched to a gene. Germline V gives CDR1 MNHEY, CDR2 SVGAGI. The CDR3 loop reads CASSRRGVTYEQYF. The CDR3 bases are TGTGCCAGCAGCCGCCGGGGGGTTACCTACGAGCAGTACTTC.

This rearrangement joins TRBV7-2 to TRBJ2-3, with 10 nucleotides matching TRBD2. V gave up 0 bases and J gave up 3 bases; unmatched junction bases: 3. Germline V CDR1 and CDR2: SGHTA, FQGNSA. This CDR3 has 16 amino acids. The CDR3 region is CASSLAAGGRTDTQYF. The CDR3 region has the DNA TGTGCCAGCAGCTTAGCAGCGGGGGGGAGGACAGATACGCAGTATTTT.

In nucleotides, the CDR3 is TGCGCCAGCACCCCACTAGAAGTCAACACTGAAGCTTTCTTT. This codes for CASTPLEVNTEAFF. The chain couples TRBV5-1 to TRBJ1-1; D not resolved. The length of the CDR3 is 14 residues. CDR1 and CDR2 from the germline V gene are SGHRS and YFSETQ. Trimming took 6 bases from V and 2 from J, leaving 14 bases between them.

This clone was observed a few times. The genes are TRBV6-5 and TRBJ1-2, with D maybe TRBD1 (5 bases). V lost 4 bases and J 3 bases, leaving 15 bases between the germline ends. This CDR3 has 15 amino acids. CDR1 is MNHEY, CDR2 SVGAGI, per germline. CDR3 residues: CASSFRDLNHYGYTF. Here the CDR3 DNA reads TGTGCCAGCAGTTTCCGGGACTTAAACCACTATGGCTACACCTTC.

Here the CDR3 reads CASSAQGGAQPQHF. In DNA, the CDR3 is TGTGCCAGCAGTGCTCAGGGAGGCGCTCAGCCCCAGCATTTT. This chain joins TRBV6-4 and TRBJ1-5; D is perhaps TRBD1 (5 bases). From germline, CDR1 is MRHNA and CDR2 SNTAGT. Trimming cost V 4 bases and J 6 bases, with 13 bases left between them. The CDR3 has 14 amino acids.

V gene TRBV12-3 or TRBV12-4 combines with J gene TRBJ2-5; weak D call: TRBD1 (6 bases). The CDR3 sequence is 13 residues long. Trimming pared 9 bases from V and 2 bases from J, leaving 13 bases between. The CDR3 nucleotides are TGTGCCAGTCAACAGGGAATACAAGAGACCCAGTACTTC. Translation gives CASQQGIQETQYF.

A single count supports this clone. The chain links TRBV5-1 to TRBJ2-2, with unresolved D. CDR3 length: 14 residues. Per the germline V gene, CDR1 is SGHRS and CDR2 is YFSETQ. V lost 4 bases, J lost 3 bases, and 10 bases lay in between. The chain's CDR3 is CASSPPLDTGELFF. DNA of the CDR3: TGCGCCAGCAGCCCCCCCTTAGACACCGGGGAGCTGTTTTTT.

This rearrangement joins TRBV4-2 to TRBJ1-1; no firm D call. CDR1 LGHNA and CDR2 YNFKEQ come from the germline V gene. This CDR3 is built from 13 residues. The ends were cut back, 4 bases at V and 1 base at J, with 7 bases in the middle. The chain's CDR3 is CASSRGENTEAFF. In DNA, the CDR3 is TGTGCCAGCAGCCGTGGAGAGAACACTGAAGCTTTCTTT.

This chain connects TRBV28 to TRBJ2-3, with 7 bases fitting TRBD1. CDR3 length: 14 residues. Germline V gene lookup returns CDR1 MDHEN and CDR2 SYDVKM. The trim removed 8 bases at V and 3 bases at J, leaving 8 bases unmatched. This CDR3 reads CASAPGQQTDTQYF. The CDR3 DNA follows: TGTGCCAGCGCTCCGGGACAGCAAACAGATACGCAGTATTTT.

In this sample, this clone turned up a few times. The genes are TRBV4-1 and TRBJ1-1, with 9 bases fitting TRBD1. Germline lookup yields CDR1 MGHRA and CDR2 YSYEKL. CDR3 length equals 15 residues. The J segment lost 5 bases and the V segment lost 1 base, leaving 5 bases of the junction unmatched. The CDR3 here is CASSQAHRGRTEAFF. DNA of the CDR3: TGCGCCAGCAGCCAAGCCCACAGGGGGCGGACTGAAGCTTTCTTT.

The V gene is TRBV6-5, the J gene TRBJ1-5; D not resolved. The ends were cut back, 4 bases at V and 9 bases at J, with 16 bases in the middle. Per the germline V gene, CDR1 is MNHEY and CDR2 is SVGAGI. This CDR3 region has 14 residues. The CDR3 spells CASSSMASFLPQHF. CDR3 sequence (DNA): TGTGCCAGCAGTTCAATGGCCTCATTTCTGCCCCAGCATTTT.

V usage is TRBV20-1 and J usage is TRBJ2-3; 10 bases fit TRBD2. CDR1 DFQATT and CDR2 SNEGSKA come from the germline V gene (reference sequence). V shed 3 bases and J 2 bases; nucleotides not matched to a gene: 5. The CDR3 spans 15 residues. The CDR3 region is CSASLAGAYTDTQYF. In DNA form, the CDR3 reads TGCAGTGCTAGTCTAGCGGGGGCCTACACAGATACGCAGTATTTT.

The V gene is TRBV19, the J gene TRBJ2-7, with a weak D call TRBD1 (7 bases). CDR3 length: 15 residues. Trimming pared 3 bases from V and 3 bases from J, leaving 15 bases between. Germline assignment: CDR1 LNHDA and CDR2 SQIVND (reference sequence). CDR3 DNA: TGTGCCAGTAGTATGTCCAGGGGGGCCTTCTACGAGCAGTACTTC. Its protein is CASSMSRGAFYEQYF.

J is TRBJ2-7 and V is TRBV18, with D possibly TRBD1 on 6 matching bases. The germline CDR1 and CDR2 sequences are KGHSH and LQKENI. Trimming cost V 2 bases and J 5 bases, with 10 bases left between them. CDR3 length equals 13 residues. CDR3 residues: CASSPERDNEQYF. In DNA, the CDR3 is TGTGCCAGCTCACCAGAAAGGGACAACGAGCAGTACTTC.

The chain couples TRBV28 to TRBJ1-2, with 9 bases lining up with TRBD1. CDR1 is MDHEN and CDR2 is SYDVKM in the germline V gene. The CDR3 length is 16 residues. J lost 4 bases, V lost 5 bases, and 11 bases had no gene match. CDR3 nucleotide sequence: TGTGCCAGCAGTCCCCCGATACAGGGGGCTAGCTATGGCTACACCTTC. Translated: CASSPPIQGASYGYTF.

The V gene is TRBV19, the J gene TRBJ2-1, with TRBD2 matching 8 bases. The V and J ends lost 3 bases and 9 bases, in that order; junction bases with no gene match: 10. Per the germline V gene, CDR1 is LNHDA and CDR2 is SQIVND (reference sequence). The CDR3 has 15 amino acids. The CDR3 bases are TGTGCCAGTAGTATGAAGGCGGGGGGTAGGTCTGAGCAGTTCTTC. This translates into CASSMKAGGRSEQFF. Looking up the rest from reference TRBV19 and TRBJ2-1 gives the full variable domain: DGGITQSPKYLFRKEGQNVTLSCEQNLNHDAMYWYRQDPGQGLRLIYYSQIVNDFQKGDIAEGYSVSREKKESFPLTVTSAQKNPTAFYLCASSMKAGGRSEQFFGPGTRLTVL.

The rearrangement uses TRBV25-1 and TRBJ2-4; 12 bases are a match to TRBD2. The V gene end was trimmed by 4 bases and the J gene end by 4 bases; junction bases not matched to a gene: 11. There are 18 residues in the CDR3. Germline lookup yields CDR1 MGHDK and CDR2 SYGVNS. Here the CDR3 DNA reads TGTGCCAGCAGTGCACGACTAGCGGGGGCCAATTCAAAAAACATTCAGTACTTC. Translated, it gives CASSARLAGANSKNIQYF. Using reference TRBV25-1 and TRBJ2-4 for the parts outside the CDR3, the full variable domain is EADIYQTPRYLVIGTGKKITLECSQTMGHDKMYWYQQDPGMELHLIHYSYGVNSTEKGDLSSESTVSRIRTEHFPLTLESARPSHTSQYLCASSARLAGANSKNIQYFGAGTRLSVL.

Turning to this clone: Within the sample, other DNA sequences also encode this same CDR3. This chain uses TRBV29-1 with TRBJ1-2; D not resolved. CDR1 is SQVTM and CDR2 is ANQGSEA in the germline V gene. This CDR3 has 11 residues. Trimming removed 4 bases at V and 4 bases at J, with 7 bases between. CDR3 coding DNA: TGCAGCGTTGGAGGCAGCTATGGCTACACCTTC. Protein product: CSVGGSYGYTF.

The rearrangement uses TRBV5-8 and TRBJ2-3; 11 bases map to TRBD2. Germline CDR1 SGHTS, CDR2 YDEGEE. The CDR3 totals 16 residues. The trim removed 4 bases at V and 5 bases at J, leaving 9 bases unmatched. The CDR3 DNA sequence: TGTGCCAGCAGCCCGCGGCTAGCGGGGGGCGGAGATACGCAGTATTTT. Amino acids: CASSPRLAGGGDTQYF.

The chain links TRBV3-1 (or the pseudogene TRBV3-2) to TRBJ2-2; 7 bases are a match to TRBD2. J lost 1 base, V lost 1 base, and 9 bases had no gene match. The CDR3 loop spans 18 amino acids. CDR1 and CDR2 from the germline V gene are LGHDT and YNNKEL (reference sequence). CDR3 sequence: CASSQAGRRGMNTGELFF. CDR3 coding DNA: TGTGCCAGCAGCCAAGCTGGGAGGCGGGGGATGAACACCGGGGAGCTGTTTTTT.

J is TRBJ2-5 and V is TRBV9; maybe TRBD2 (5 bases). Per germline, CDR1 SGDLS and CDR2 YYNGEE. This CDR3 contains 16 residues. Trimming left V 2 bases short and J 2 bases short, with 16 bases between. CDR3 residues: CASSVGPLPGQETQYF. CDR3 bases: TGTGCCAGCAGCGTTGGCCCGCTACCGGGGCAAGAGACCCAGTACTTC.

The sample holds one count of this clone. The chain combines TRBV19 with TRBJ2-1, with D tentatively TRBD2 (7 bases). Trimming took off 11 bases at V and 7 bases at J, with 21 bases between the two ends. This CDR3 spans 14 amino acids. The V gene's germline CDR1 is LNHDA and CDR2 SQIVND (reference sequence). CDR3 amino acids: CASLRGGSQNEQFF. The CDR3 region has the DNA TGTGCCTCCCTAAGGGGGGGGAGTCAGAATGAGCAGTTCTTC.

The chain couples TRBV2 to TRBJ2-7, with D tentatively TRBD2 (6 bases). Germline loops: CDR1 SNHLY, CDR2 FYNNEI. The CDR3 has 13 residues. Trimming pared 7 bases from V and 5 bases from J, leaving 15 bases between. CDR3 nucleotides: TGTGCCAGCAATCAAGCGGGCCCGGACGAGCAGTACTTC. It encodes CASNQAGPDEQYF.

The chain couples TRBV19 to TRBJ1-2; TRBD1 matches at 9 bases. The CDR3 extends over 16 amino acids. The ends lost 4 bases at V and 3 bases at J; junction bases unmatched: 9. Per the germline V gene, CDR1 is LNHDA and CDR2 is SQIVND (reference sequence). CDR3 nucleotides: TGTGCCAGTAGTAAAGAGGGACAGGGTCTTTACTATGGCTACACCTTC. This sequence encodes CASSKEGQGLYYGYTF.